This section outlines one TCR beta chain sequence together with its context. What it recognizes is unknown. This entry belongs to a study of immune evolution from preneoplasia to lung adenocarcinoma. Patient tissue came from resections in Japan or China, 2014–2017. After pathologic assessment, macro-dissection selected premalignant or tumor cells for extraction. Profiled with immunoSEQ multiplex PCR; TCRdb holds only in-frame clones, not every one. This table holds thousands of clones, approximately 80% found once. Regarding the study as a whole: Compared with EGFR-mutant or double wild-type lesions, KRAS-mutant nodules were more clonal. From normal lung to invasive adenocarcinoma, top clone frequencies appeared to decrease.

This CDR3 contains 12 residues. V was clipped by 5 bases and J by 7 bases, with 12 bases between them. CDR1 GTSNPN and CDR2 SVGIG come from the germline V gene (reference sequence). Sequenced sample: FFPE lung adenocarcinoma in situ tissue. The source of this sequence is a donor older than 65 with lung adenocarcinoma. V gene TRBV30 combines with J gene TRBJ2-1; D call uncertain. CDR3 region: CAWGYSANEQFF. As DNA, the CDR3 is TGTGCCTGGGGTTACAGTGCGAATGAGCAGTTCTTC.